The present T cell receptor (beta chain) was sequenced within a study of memory CD4+ T cells and cytomegalovirus serostatus (dated by TCRdb to 2018 to 2020). Notes on the research overall: A total of about 35 healthy Belgian adults, of whom 9 were CMV seropositive and approximately 24 were CMV seronegative, were included in the cohort. CD4+ memory TCRbeta repertoires of a Belgian cohort with known cytomegalovirus serostatus were sequenced in order to replicate a published TCR-based CMV serostatus classifier. Here is what the overall study found, with its caveats: CMV serostatus prediction reached a median bootstrapped AUC of about 0.95 with the original framework and just under 0.92 with a US-trained random forest. Unlike the original study, which covered naive and memory CD4+ and CD8+ populations, the Belgian study sequenced only CD4+CD45RO+ memory cells. A median bootstrapped AUC of almost 0.96 with a 95% CI of 0.76-1.00 was achieved on the Belgian cohort by the original-framework classifier. The results were interpreted as suggesting that the CMV-associated TCR signature is mostly present in the CD4+ memory repertoire. Of under 200 previously reported CMV-associated TCRbeta sequences, 67 appeared in the CD4+ memory repertoires, each in one to five individuals.

CDR1 SGHDN and CDR2 FVKESK were looked up in the germline V gene. The CDR3, from cysteine to phenylalanine, totals 14 residues. Only the CDR3 DNA stays, 42 bases, in frame from base 1. Deletion took 1 base off V and 2 bases off J, with a span of 9 bases between the germline ends. Genomic DNA was extracted from sorted cells with the Quick-DNA Microprep Kit. Amplification of TCRbeta DNA was done with the immunoSEQ hsTCRbeta kit, following the protocol from the manufacturer. TCRbeta libraries were sequenced on an Illumina MiSeq instrument. For the original study's pipeline: Once out-of-frame sequences had been removed, some 2 million distinct TCRbeta sequences were left, which works out to an average of roughly 67,000 per individual. Each individual was scored according to the count of more than 150 previously reported CMV-associated TCRbeta sequences and the total productive distinct TCRbeta count. A beta-binomial model was reimplemented in Python, and scikit-learn random forests with default parameters were trained on US cohort data. Classifier performance on the Belgian cohort was reported as the median AUC with percentile confidence intervals calculated over 10,000 bootstrap iterations. Held by TCRdb, this immuneACCESS table contains in-frame sequences only and omits some clones. Under half of the omission traces to an unresolved V gene where checked; the cause of the rest is unknown. Clone size and the V and J calls come from that table; the DNA yielded D and trimming. This sample comprises under 55,000 clones, just under 80% of them detected only once. The top ten hold 0.65% to 0.85% of the sample.

In regard to this clone: This clone's antigen is unknown. Within one base of it there is no much larger clone, and no base qualities were kept.

A FACSAria II was used to sort memory CD4+ T cells, defined as single viable CD3+CD4+CD8-CD45RO+ cells. To determine CMV serostatus, a Roche Elecsys assay was used that detects serum IgG against CMV pp150, pp28, p38 and p52. Following thawing, total CD4+ T cells were enriched through positive selection using CD4 magnetic microbeads. The samples came from a different study that was designed specifically to examine the CD4+ T cell memory repertoire. Peripheral blood mononuclear cells were isolated and cryopreserved according to standard operating procedures, and serum was kept at -80 degrees C. Staining used CD3-PerCP (BW264/56), CD4-APC (RPA-T4), CD45RO-PE (UCHT1) and CD8-Pacific Orange (3B5) antibodies, with Sytox blue excluding non-viable cells.

This chain joins TRBV14 to TRBJ2-7, with no D gene named confidently. This clonotype originated in an adult in good health and CMV-seronegative. The sequencing input was memory CD4+ T cells from blood. The DNA sequence is given as TGTGCCAGCAGCCAAGGGGTAGGGCCCTACGAGCAGTACTTC. This codes for CASSQGVGPYEQYF. The full variable domain, completed from the reference TRBV14 and TRBJ2-7 proteins outside the CDR3, reads EAGVTQFPSHSVIEKGQTVTLRCDPISGHDNLYWYRRVMGKEIKFLLHFVKESKQDESGMPNNRFLAERTGGTYSTLKVQPAELEDSGVYFCASSQGVGPYEQYFGPGTRLTVT.